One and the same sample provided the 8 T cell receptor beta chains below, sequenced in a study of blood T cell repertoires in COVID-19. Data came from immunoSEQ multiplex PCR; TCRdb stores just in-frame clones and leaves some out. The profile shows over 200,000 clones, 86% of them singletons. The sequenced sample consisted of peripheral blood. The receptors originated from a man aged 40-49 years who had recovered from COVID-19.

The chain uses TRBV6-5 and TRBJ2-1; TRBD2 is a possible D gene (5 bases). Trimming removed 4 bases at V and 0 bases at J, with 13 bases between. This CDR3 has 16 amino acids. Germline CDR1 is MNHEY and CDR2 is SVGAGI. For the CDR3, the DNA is TGTGCCAGCAGTTCTGGACTGGGAAGCTCCTACAATGAGCAGTTCTTC. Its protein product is CASSSGLGSSYNEQFF.

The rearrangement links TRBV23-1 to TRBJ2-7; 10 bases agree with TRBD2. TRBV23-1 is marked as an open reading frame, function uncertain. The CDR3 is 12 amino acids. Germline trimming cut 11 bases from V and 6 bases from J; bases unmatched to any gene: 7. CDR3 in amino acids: CAALAGATEQYF. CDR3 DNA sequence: TGCGCCGCCCTAGCGGGAGCGACCGAGCAGTACTTC.

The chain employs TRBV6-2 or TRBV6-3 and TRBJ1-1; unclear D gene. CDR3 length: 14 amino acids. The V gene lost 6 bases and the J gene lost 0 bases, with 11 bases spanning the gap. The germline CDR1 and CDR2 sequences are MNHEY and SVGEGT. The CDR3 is CASSPEYMNTEAFF. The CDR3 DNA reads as TGTGCCAGCAGCCCCGAATACATGAACACTGAAGCTTTCTTT.

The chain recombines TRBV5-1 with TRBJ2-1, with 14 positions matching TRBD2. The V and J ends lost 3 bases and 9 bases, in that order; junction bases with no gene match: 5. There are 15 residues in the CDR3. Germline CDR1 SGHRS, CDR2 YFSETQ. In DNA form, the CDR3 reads TGCGCCAGCAGCTCCGGACTAGCGGGAGGTAGTGAGCAGTTCTTC. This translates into CASSSGLAGGSEQFF.

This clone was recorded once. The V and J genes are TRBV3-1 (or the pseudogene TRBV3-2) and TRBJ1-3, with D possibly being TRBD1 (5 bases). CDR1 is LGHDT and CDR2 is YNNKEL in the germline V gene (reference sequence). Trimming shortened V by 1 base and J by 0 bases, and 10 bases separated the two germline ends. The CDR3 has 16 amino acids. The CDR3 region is CASSQGLGHSGNTIYF. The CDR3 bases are TGTGCCAGCAGCCAAGGACTGGGGCACTCTGGAAACACCATATATTTT.

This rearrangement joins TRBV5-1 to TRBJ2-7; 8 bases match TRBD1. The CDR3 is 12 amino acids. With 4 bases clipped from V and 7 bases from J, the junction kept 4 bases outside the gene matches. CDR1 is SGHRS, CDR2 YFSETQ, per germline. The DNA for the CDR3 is TGCGCCAGCAGCATTCGGGACAGGGAGCAGTACTTC. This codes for CASSIRDREQYF.

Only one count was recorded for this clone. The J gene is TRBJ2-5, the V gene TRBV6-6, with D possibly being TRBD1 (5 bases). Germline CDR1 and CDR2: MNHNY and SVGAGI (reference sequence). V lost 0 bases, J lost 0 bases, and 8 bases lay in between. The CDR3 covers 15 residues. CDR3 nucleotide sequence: TGTGCCAGCAGTTACTCGAACAGGTACCAAGAGACCCAGTACTTC. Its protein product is CASSYSNRYQETQYF.

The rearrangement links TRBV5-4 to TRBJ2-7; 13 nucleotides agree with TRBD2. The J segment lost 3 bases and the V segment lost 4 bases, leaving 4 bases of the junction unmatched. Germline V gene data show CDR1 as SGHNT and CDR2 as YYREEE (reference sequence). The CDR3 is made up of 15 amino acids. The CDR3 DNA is TGTGCCAGCAGCCCGCGGACTAGCGGGAGCTACGAGCAGTACTTC. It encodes CASSPRTSGSYEQYF.